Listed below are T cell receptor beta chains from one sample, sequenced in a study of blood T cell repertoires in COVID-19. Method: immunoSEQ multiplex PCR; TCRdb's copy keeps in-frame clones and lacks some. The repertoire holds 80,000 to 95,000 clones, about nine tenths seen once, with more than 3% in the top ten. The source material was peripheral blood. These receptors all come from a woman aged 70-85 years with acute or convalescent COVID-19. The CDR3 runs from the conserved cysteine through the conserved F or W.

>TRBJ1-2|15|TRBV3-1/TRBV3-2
CASSRGSQPVYGYTF
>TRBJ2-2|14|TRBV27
CASRSGTSPGELFF
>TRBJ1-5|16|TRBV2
CASSERSGGRNQPQHF
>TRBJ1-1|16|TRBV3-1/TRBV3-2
CASSRRATGGNTEAFF
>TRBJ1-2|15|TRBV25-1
CASSSGQGANYGYTF
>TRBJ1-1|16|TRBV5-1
CASSLPLQTGLAEAFF
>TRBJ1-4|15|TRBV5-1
CASSDAQGGAEKLFF
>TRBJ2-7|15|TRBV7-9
CATDSPGTGGHEQYF
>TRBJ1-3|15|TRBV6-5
CASRATGGSGNTIYF
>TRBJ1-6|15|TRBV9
CASSVEGGDNSPLHF
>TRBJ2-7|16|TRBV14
CASSHVFGGRIDEQYF
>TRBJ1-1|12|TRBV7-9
CASSSQGGPAFF
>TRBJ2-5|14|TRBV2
CASSLAGGLETQYF
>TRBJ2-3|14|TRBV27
CASRSSGSTDTQYF
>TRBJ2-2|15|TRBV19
CASSIPGTNTGELFF
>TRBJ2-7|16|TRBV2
CASSAQGREGLSEQYF
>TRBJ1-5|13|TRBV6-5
CASSANFNQPQHF
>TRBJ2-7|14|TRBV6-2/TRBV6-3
CASSYLGGTYEQYF
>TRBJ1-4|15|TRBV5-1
CASSLTGINEEKLFF
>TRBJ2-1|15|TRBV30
CAWSVPGTSGFEQFF
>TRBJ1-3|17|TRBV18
CASSQQNSRSSGNTIYF
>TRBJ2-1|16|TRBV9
CASSAQTSGGAHEQFF
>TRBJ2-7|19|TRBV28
CASRGLVGVGRQTSYEQYF
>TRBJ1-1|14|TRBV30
CAWITNRVNTEAFF
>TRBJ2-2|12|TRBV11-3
CASSTTGGELFF
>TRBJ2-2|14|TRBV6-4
CASKKDRNTGELFF
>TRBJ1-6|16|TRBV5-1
CASSLSSGNNNSPLHF
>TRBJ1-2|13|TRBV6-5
CASGGQGVLGYTF
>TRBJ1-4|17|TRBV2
CASSEGGAGEENEKLFF
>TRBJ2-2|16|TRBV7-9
CASSRLAVQGTGELFF
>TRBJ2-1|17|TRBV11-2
CASSLIRTSGTPNEQFF
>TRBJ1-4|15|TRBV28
CASSFGTGMTEKLFF
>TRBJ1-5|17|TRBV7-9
CASSYRGQEHSNQPQHF
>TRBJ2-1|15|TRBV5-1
CASSSVAGAVNEQFF
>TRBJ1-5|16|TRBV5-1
CASSLEPGQSAQPQHF
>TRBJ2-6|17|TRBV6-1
CASSDNSYISGANVLTF
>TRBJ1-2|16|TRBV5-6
CASSWRRTGYDYGYTF
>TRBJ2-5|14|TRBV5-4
CASSLGAGRETQYF
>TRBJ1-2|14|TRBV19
CASTMGQGSYGYTF
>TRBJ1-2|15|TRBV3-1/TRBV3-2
CASSQDPRNNYGYTF
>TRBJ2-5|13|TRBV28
CASATPGKETQYF
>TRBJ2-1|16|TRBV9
CASSVGGGISYNEQFF
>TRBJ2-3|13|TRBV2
CASMAPPSDTQYF
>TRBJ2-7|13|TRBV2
CASSVGLAGEQYF
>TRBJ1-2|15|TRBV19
CASSLKWAANYGYTF
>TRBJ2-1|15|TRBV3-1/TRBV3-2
CASSQSPLGGSEQFF
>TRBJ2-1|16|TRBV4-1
CASSLGLATGYNEQFF
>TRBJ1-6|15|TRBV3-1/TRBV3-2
CASSARGAYNSPLHF
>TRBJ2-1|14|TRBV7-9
CASSLQGGGNEQFF
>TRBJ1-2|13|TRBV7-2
CASSGQTGDGYTF
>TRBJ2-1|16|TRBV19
CASSLTSGNAYNEQFF
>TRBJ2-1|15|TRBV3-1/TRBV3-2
CASSQEGFSYNEQFF
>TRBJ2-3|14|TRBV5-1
CASSPGQGTDTQYF